This T cell receptor (beta chain) was captured in a study of shared clonotypes between healthy human individuals (TCRdb year 2020). As for the study more broadly: A few men and a couple of women, aged 18 to 49 years, made up the cohort. Per donor, three plates each were used for CD4 naive and CD4 memory, two for CD8 naive, and one for CD8 memory. The study deeply sequenced blood TCR repertoires of about five healthy adults to estimate repertoire size and the extent of clonotype sharing between individuals. Libraries were prepared and TCR repertoires were sequenced by different laboratories using diverse techniques, in order to increase sequencing depth and limit assay-specific biases. Each donor's leukapheresis produced roughly between roughly 0.85 and 10 billion PBMCs. The paper's findings and limits, for the study overall: Because the study included a small number of donors, the genetic and exposure-history diversity represented was limited. Clonotypes shared by all four sorted-subset donors showed higher generation probabilities than non-shared clonotypes. Incomplete sequencing was indicated by rarefaction of sorted-subset datasets, despite the large sequencing depth. Pairwise subsampling led to the expectation that sequencing depth would affect the degree of clonotype sharing among donors. Approximately 5% of naive CD4, 3.5% of naive CD8, roughly 2.4% of memory CD4, and approximately 0.39% of memory CD8 clonotypes were shared across several donors. Estimated clonotype richness was generally larger for naive than for memory subsets. Only blood was sampled, and tissue TCR repertoires likely differ from those in blood.

The germline V gene gives CDR1 as SNHLY and CDR2 as FYNNEI. The V and J ends are trimmed by 4 bases and 6 bases, leaving 3 bases between them. Including the terminal cysteine and phenylalanine, the CDR3 comprises 10 residues. Only CDR3 DNA is held: 30 bases, read in frame from base 1. CD8 naive samples were CD45RO-negative cells positively selected for CCR7, giving a CD45RA+CCR7+ population that excluded TemRA cells. Healthy HIV-negative adults with no recently reported acute infections or vaccinations were included as donors. Every donor was a Caucasian adult living in Nashville, Tennessee, USA. Blood was collected by leukapheresis, and PBMCs were isolated by Ficoll-Histopaque density gradient centrifugation and then cryopreserved in liquid nitrogen vapor phase. Analytical flow cytometry was used to check the purity and quantity of each magnetically sorted T cell population. Genomic DNA was isolated from every sorted fraction and measured by UV absorbance on a Nanodrop 2000c.

Regarding this clone: The specificity of this receptor is unknown. Base qualities are not at hand, and no much larger clone is one base apart.

Using the deep immunoSEQ assay, multiplex PCR amplified TCR CDR3 regions from genomic DNA. Extracted genomic DNA from each cell subset was spread evenly across all wells of several immunoSEQ 96-well plates, with each plate serving as a replicate. For sorted subsets, approximately 200 ng of genomic DNA, equivalent to tens of thousands of T cell genomes, went into each replicate PCR. The purified libraries were quantified using a Qubit 3.0 fluorometer, sized with a Bioanalyzer 2100, and then quantified again using the KAPA Library Quantification kit. A separate single-read 150-cycle Illumina NextSeq 550 flow cell was used to sequence each immunoSEQ 96-well plate. The authors' analysis ran thus. Because the immunoSEQ output held only junctional sequences and lacked quality scores, the filtering could not match the filtering applied to full-length reads. To assign V/J genes and CDR3, sequences were annotated against IMGT germline references using PyIR, a Python wrapper for IgBLAST v1.9. Reads were filtered out if the reads had weak V/J assignments (E-value above 1e-6), no CDR3, stop codons, out-of-frame junctions, or ambiguous translated residues. V3J clonotypes were defined as sequences sharing the same inferred V gene, J gene, and CDR3 amino acid sequence. The percentage overlap between two repertoires was calculated by dividing the number of shared unique clonotypes by the size of the smaller repertoire. RTK rarefaction, the Chao1 estimator, and Recon v2.1 estimates of unobserved clonotypes were used to assess repertoire richness. For all TCRbeta clonotypes obtained by the gDNA method from a few donors, generation probabilities were computed with OLGA. TCRdb took over this immuneACCESS table, retaining in-frame rearrangements with V and J assigned. Such tables are incomplete; in checked studies, under half of the missing clones stem from an unresolved V gene, and the remainder is unexplained. Clone size and V and J calls were adopted from that table, with D and trimming inferred from the DNA. The sample table records about 870,000 clones; 90% to 95% of these occur just once. Around 24% of the sample is taken by the ten largest.

Here the chain combines TRBV2 and TRBJ1-1, with no reliable assignment of the D segment. The clonotype originates from a man aged 25-45 years in good health. The sample consisted of naive CD8+ T cells sorted from blood. According to the study, the label for this sample's cell subset or site signals: CD45RA+CCR7+. The DNA sequence is given as TGTGCCAGCAGTGGTGCTGAAGCTTTCTTT. This sequence encodes CASSGAEAFF.